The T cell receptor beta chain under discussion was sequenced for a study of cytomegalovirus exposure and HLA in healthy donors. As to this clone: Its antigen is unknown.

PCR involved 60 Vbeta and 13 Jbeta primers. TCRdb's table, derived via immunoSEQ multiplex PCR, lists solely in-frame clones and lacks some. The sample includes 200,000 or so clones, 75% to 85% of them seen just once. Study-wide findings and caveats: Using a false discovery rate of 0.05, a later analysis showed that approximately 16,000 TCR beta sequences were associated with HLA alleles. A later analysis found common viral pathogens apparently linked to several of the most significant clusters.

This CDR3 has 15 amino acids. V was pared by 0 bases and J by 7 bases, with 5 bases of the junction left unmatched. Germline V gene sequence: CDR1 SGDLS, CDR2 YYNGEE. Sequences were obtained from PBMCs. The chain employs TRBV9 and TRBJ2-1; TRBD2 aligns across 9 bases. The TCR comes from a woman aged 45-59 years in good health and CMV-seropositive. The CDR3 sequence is CASSVVPSGTNEQFF. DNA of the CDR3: TGTGCCAGCAGCGTAGTCCCTAGCGGGACGAATGAGCAGTTCTTC.